The clone carrying this T cell receptor (beta chain) was found a few times. The antigen remains unidentified. These data are taken from a study of T-cell reconstitution after alpha-beta-depleted transplantation in children. Study-level points and caveats: Recipient T cells and thymic progenitors that survived were the source of the high TCRbeta diversity seen at day 60 in some patients. Reports say that about two months after transplant, the alpha-beta T cells came out of several hundred graft clones that had expanded.

Germline values: CDR1 SGDLS, CDR2 YYNGEE. Between the trimmed V and J ends, which lost 1 base and 6 bases, there was a span of 14 bases. This CDR3 is 14 amino acids long. TCRbeta library construction was performed incorporating unique molecular identifiers. TCRdb reanalysed the PCR reads using MiXCR and keeps one entry per CDR3 protein. Of around 700,000 distinct CDR3 sequences listed, around 13% are singletons. The sample here was PBMCs, taken before TCRalphabeta/CD19-depleted stem cell transplant. This chain uses TRBV9 with TRBJ2-7, with a tentative D call TRBD2 (6 bases). The sequence derives from a girl aged 2 to 9 with congenital amegakaryocytic thrombocytopenia, due to receive a stem cell transplant. The CDR3 loop is CASSVTAREGEQYF. DNA of the CDR3: TGTGCCAGCAGCGTAACCGCGCGGGAAGGCGAGCAGTACTTC.